Detailed here is one T cell receptor beta chain. The CDR3 covers 15 residues. V lost 0 bases, J lost 5 bases, and 13 bases lay in between. Germline CDR1 reads MNHEY; CDR2 reads SVGAGI. The data originate from a study of CD8 T cells in Susac syndrome. It was with random hexamers that about 0.45 to 1 ug RNA was reverse transcribed. The TCR beta CDR3 was amplified by immunoSEQ multiplex PCR across 54 Vbeta, 13 Jbeta. TCRdb itself ran the immunoSEQ multiplex PCR reads through MiXCR, one entry per CDR3 protein. This table holds about 280,000 distinct CDR3 sequences, about 85% found once. From blood CD8+ and CD4+ T cells, TCR beta sequences were generated. The patients who served as multiple sclerosis controls were treatment-naive and had stable or active relapsing-remitting disease that fulfilled the revised McDonald criteria. TEMRA cells were FACS-enriched and CD8+ and CD4+ T cells negatively isolated.

This chain connects TRBV6-5 to TRBJ1-1, with a possible D match to TRBD1 (5 bases). The specimen was CD8+ T cells from PBMCs. The TCR comes from a human donor with multiple sclerosis. Here the CDR3 reads CASSYSGTGGTEAFF. DNA of the CDR3: TGTGCCAGCAGTTACTCCGGGACGGGAGGGACTGAAGCTTTCTTT.